The 9 T cell receptor beta chains listed next were all sequenced from one sample in a study of shared clonotypes between healthy human individuals. Sequencing was performed with immunoSEQ multiplex PCR; in TCRdb, only in-frame clones are kept and a portion is missing. The table has some 470,000 clones, about three quarters seen once; the top ten hold 13%. The specimen sequenced was PBMCs. Source of these receptors: a woman between 40 and 55 years old in good health. Some clones in this sample may be carry-over from other donors' samples.

V is TRBV5-1 and J is TRBJ2-7; TRBD2 is a possible D gene (5 bases). Trimming stripped 0 bases from V and 6 bases from J, with 10 bases between. CDR3 length equals 13 residues. Germline CDR1 SGHRS, CDR2 YFSETQ. The CDR3 DNA is TGCGCCAGCAGCTTGGCCGAGGGTGGCGAGCAGTACTTC. Its protein is CASSLAEGGEQYF.

Notes on this clone: A much larger clonotype is one base distant, so this may be a read error. The chain combines TRBV27 with TRBJ2-4; D unresolved. CDR3 size: 13 residues. Germline loops: CDR1 MNHEY, CDR2 SMNVEV (reference sequence). V was cut by 4 bases and J by 0 bases, with 4 bases left in between. CDR3 amino acids: CASSSLAKNIQYF. As DNA, the CDR3 is TGTGCCAGCAGTTCTCTAGCCAAAAACATTCAGTACTTC.

The chain links TRBV5-1 to TRBJ2-1; 10 positions agree with TRBD2. V lost 0 bases, J lost 4 bases, and 4 bases stayed unmatched. Germline V CDR1 and CDR2: SGHRS, YFSETQ. The CDR3 has 16 residues. The CDR3: CASSLVAGGGYNEQFF. DNA of the CDR3: TGCGCCAGCAGCTTGGTAGCGGGAGGTGGGTACAATGAGCAGTTCTTC.

The chain recombines TRBV19 with TRBJ1-5, with D unclear. Trimming took 5 bases from V and 4 from J, leaving 18 bases between them. The CDR3 is 16 residues long. Germline V CDR1 and CDR2: LNHDA, SQIVND (reference sequence). CDR3 DNA: TGTGCCAGTAGTCCCGTGGGAGGGCTAAGGAATCAGCCCCAGCATTTT. This translates into CASSPVGGLRNQPQHF.

The J gene is TRBJ1-5, the V gene TRBV2; D uncertain. Germline V gene sequence: CDR1 SNHLY, CDR2 FYNNEI. Trimming shortened V by 5 bases and J by 0 bases, and 11 bases separated the two germline ends. CDR3 length equals 15 residues. The DNA for the CDR3 is TGTGCCAGCAGTAAAGGACGGGATAGCAATCAGCCCCAGCATTTT. It translates to CASSKGRDSNQPQHF. Using reference TRBV2 and TRBJ1-5 for the parts outside the CDR3, the full variable domain is EPEVTQTPSHQVTQMGQEVILRCVPISNHLYFYWYRQILGQKVEFLVSFYNNEISEKSEIFDDQFSVERPDGSNFTLKIRSTKLEDSAMYFCASSKGRDSNQPQHFGDGTRLSIL.

This clone was picked up one time. V and J are TRBV19 and TRBJ1-1; D call uncertain. There are 13 residues in the CDR3. The germline V gene encodes CDR1 LNHDA and CDR2 SQIVND (reference sequence). Trimming took 0 bases from V and 5 from J, leaving 7 bases between them. The DNA of the CDR3 is TGTGCCAGTAGTATAGATCGTTTAACTGAAGCTTTCTTT. Residues: CASSIDRLTEAFF.

The J gene is TRBJ2-2, the V gene TRBV6-6; 9 nucleotides match TRBD1. The CDR3 spans 14 residues. Per the germline V gene, CDR1 is MNHNY and CDR2 is SVGAGI (reference sequence). V lost 5 bases and J lost 4; bases outside the gene matches: 2. This CDR3 reads CASSRQGVTGELFF. For the CDR3, the DNA is TGTGCCAGCAGTAGACAGGGGGTCACCGGGGAGCTGTTTTTT.

The genes are TRBV28 and TRBJ2-7; D is unresolved. Deletions cut 3 bases from V and 4 bases from J, with 10 bases between. The CDR3 is made up of 13 amino acids. The V gene's germline CDR1 is MDHEN and CDR2 SYDVKM. CDR3 protein: CASSFTAIYEQYF. CDR3 DNA: TGTGCCAGCAGTTTTACAGCTATTTACGAGCAGTACTTC. The whole variable domain, filled in from reference TRBV28 and TRBJ2-7, reads DVKVTQSSRYLVKRTGEKVFLECVQDMDHENMFWYRQDPGLGLRLIYFSYDVKMKEKGDIPEGYSVSREKKERFSLILESASTNQTSMYLCASSFTAIYEQYFGPGTRLTVT.

The chain uses TRBV2 and TRBJ2-1, with D possibly being TRBD1 or TRBD2 (5 bases each). The CDR3 length is 13 residues. Germline V gives CDR1 SNHLY, CDR2 FYNNEI. The V and J ends lost 3 bases and 7 bases respectively, with 10 bases between them. Here the CDR3 reads CASSERGLNEQFF. Here the CDR3 DNA reads TGTGCCAGCAGTGAGAGGGGATTGAATGAGCAGTTCTTC. The whole variable domain, remainder taken from reference TRBV2 and TRBJ2-1, is EPEVTQTPSHQVTQMGQEVILRCVPISNHLYFYWYRQILGQKVEFLVSFYNNEISEKSEIFDDQFSVERPDGSNFTLKIRSTKLEDSAMYFCASSERGLNEQFFGPGTRLTVL.